The T cell receptor (beta chain) described here comes from a study of T-cell memory formation after mild COVID-19. Regarding the study as a whole: Mainly CM and EM harbored the contracting CD4+ clones; mainly EMRA harbored the CD8+ ones.

Each CDR3 protein is one row after TCRdb ran MiXCR on the 5' RACE reads. This repertoire shows 200,000 or so distinct CDR3 sequences, approximately 20% found once; its top ten account for 2.4%. Trimming stripped 1 base from V and 5 bases from J, with 17 bases between. This CDR3 has 15 residues. Germline CDR1 DFQATT, CDR2 SNEGSKA (reference sequence). With regard to this clonotype: Its antigen is not identified.

The TCR was taken from an adult woman who had mild COVID-19 (a few samples of this study predate the infection). Cell type and time point are not known. Sequences were obtained from PBMCs or a T cell subset sorted from them (not recorded which). The J gene is TRBJ1-1, the V gene TRBV20-1; TRBD1 is a possible D gene (5 bases). DNA of the CDR3: TGCAGTGCTAGAGGGGAGAGGACAAGGGGAACTGAAGCTTTCTTT. Protein: CSARGERTRGTEAFF.